Sequencing of this TCR beta chain was carried out in a study of blood T cell repertoires in COVID-19. Study overall: Samples came from the United States, Italy and Spain, spanning acute and convalescent COVID-19. In each case, the material was cDNA or gDNA derived from T cells, B-cell-depleted T cells, or PBMCs.

Here immunoSEQ multiplex PCR was the method, and the copy in TCRdb shows in-frame clones only, minus some. Seen here are 71,000 or so clones, 85% to 90% observed once, and the top ten hold over 15%. The sequence derives from a man older than 75 in a cohort sampled during active COVID-19. The sample consisted of peripheral blood.

The CDR3 here is CASSETPRGDTQYF. The CDR3 DNA is TGTGCCAGTAGCGAGACCCCCCGGGGAGATACGCAGTATTTT. V is TRBV19 and J is TRBJ2-3; possibly TRBD2 for D (5 bases). This CDR3 region has 14 residues. The V gene lost 6 bases and the J gene lost 5 bases, with 15 bases spanning the gap. In germline, CDR1 is LNHDA, CDR2 SQIVND (reference sequence).